This T cell receptor beta chain was observed in a study of early T cells in non-severe SARS-CoV-2 infection. Tagging with unique molecular identifiers was applied to individual cDNA molecules. TCRdb reprocessed the 5' RACE reads with MiXCR, giving one entry per CDR3 protein. The sample consists of approximately 50,000 distinct CDR3 sequences, around 12% of them appearing once. This receptor was identified in an adult who was a healthcare worker with PCR-confirmed SARS-CoV-2 infection or an uninfected control (not recorded which). The source material was whole blood.

Here the CDR3 reads CSVGVQNTGELFF. CDR3 DNA: TGCAGCGTTGGTGTTCAGAACACCGGGGAGCTGTTTTTT. The genes are TRBV29-1 and TRBJ2-2, with D hard to call. Trimming shortened V by 4 bases and J by 1 base, and 7 bases separated the two germline ends. The CDR3 has 13 amino acids. CDR1 and CDR2 from the germline V gene are SQVTM and ANQGSEA.